Sequencing of this T cell receptor beta chain was carried out in a study of T cell repertoires in cytomegalovirus infection. As regards this clonotype: What it recognizes is unknown.

One entry per CDR3 protein, called by TCRdb with MiXCR from the reads. The sample has about 450,000 distinct CDR3 sequences; roughly a third are singletons. Regarding the study as a whole: The response measured ex vivo was dominated by TCR beta clonotypes (HLA-C-restricted and CMV-specific). Accumulated public TCR beta family frequency recognized individuals carrying CMV together with the relevant HLA.

This clonotype was sampled from a human donor in good health (CMV status not recorded). Some clones in this sample may be carry-over from other donors' samples. The sample taken for sequencing was PBMCs.

In DNA form, the CDR3 reads TGTGCCAGCAGCCCCAGGGGACTAGCGGGCGGGGAGACCCAGTACTTC. Translation: CASSPRGLAGGETQYF. The chain couples TRBV7-2 to TRBJ2-5, with 12 bases aligning to TRBD2. With 5 bases clipped from V and 5 bases from J, the junction kept 9 bases outside the gene matches. Per germline, CDR1 SGHTA and CDR2 FQGNSA. The CDR3 is made up of 16 amino acids.